The sequence of this T cell receptor beta chain was determined in a study of T cells in Graves' hyperthyroidism and ophthalmopathy. Whole-study context: Once the initial diagnosis was made, peripheral blood was obtained before any treatment.

This clonotype showed up just a few times. TCR beta CDR3 regions were amplified from RNA transcripts. A first-round RT-PCR of the TCR CDR3 used the HTBI primer set. TCRdb independently ran MiXCR on the multiplex PCR reads; one entry per CDR3 protein. The sample consists of fewer than 750,000 distinct CDR3 sequences, about 15% of them appearing once. Active moderate-to-severe ophthalmopathy, Clinical Activity Score at least 3, NOSPECS at least 4, under 3 months' duration. The V gene lost 1 base and the J gene lost 1 base, with 12 bases spanning the gap. CDR3 length: 15 residues. Per germline, CDR1 SQVTM and CDR2 ANQGSEA.

The chain joins TRBV29-1 to TRBJ2-3, with TRBD2 as a possible D gene (5 bases). The sequence derives from a woman between 45 and 60 years old with Graves' ophthalmopathy. The material sequenced was blood. CDR3 amino acids: CSVEGGYDGTDTQYF. The CDR3 DNA reads TGCAGCGTTGAAGGAGGGTATGATGGCACAGATACGCAGTATTTT.